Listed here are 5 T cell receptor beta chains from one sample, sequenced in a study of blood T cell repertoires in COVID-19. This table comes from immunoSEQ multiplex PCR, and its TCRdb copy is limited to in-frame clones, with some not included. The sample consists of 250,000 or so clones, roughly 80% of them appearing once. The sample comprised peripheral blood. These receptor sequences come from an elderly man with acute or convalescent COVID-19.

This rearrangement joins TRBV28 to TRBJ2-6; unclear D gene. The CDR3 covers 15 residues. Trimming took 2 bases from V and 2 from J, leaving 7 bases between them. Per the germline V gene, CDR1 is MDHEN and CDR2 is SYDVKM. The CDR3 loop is CASSLPITGANVLTF. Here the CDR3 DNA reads TGTGCCAGCAGTTTACCTATCACTGGGGCCAACGTCCTGACTTTC. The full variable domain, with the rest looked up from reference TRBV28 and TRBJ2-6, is DVKVTQSSRYLVKRTGEKVFLECVQDMDHENMFWYRQDPGLGLRLIYFSYDVKMKEKGDIPEGYSVSREKKERFSLILESASTNQTSMYLCASSLPITGANVLTFGAGSRLTVL.

The CDR3 region is CASTMRVSGEKLFF. CDR3 DNA sequence: TGTGCCAGTACCATGAGGGTCTCGGGCGAAAAACTGTTTTTT. The genes are TRBV19 and TRBJ1-4; D call uncertain. V gave up 7 bases and J gave up 8 bases, with 17 bases separating them. This CDR3 is built from 14 residues. Germline V gene data show CDR1 as LNHDA and CDR2 as SQIVND (reference sequence).

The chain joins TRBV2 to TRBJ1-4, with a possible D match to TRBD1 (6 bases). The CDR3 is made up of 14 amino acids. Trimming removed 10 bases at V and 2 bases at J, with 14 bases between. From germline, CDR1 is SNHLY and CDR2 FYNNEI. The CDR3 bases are TGTGCCACCAAACCAGGGGCCACTAATGAAAAACTGTTTTTT. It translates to CATKPGATNEKLFF.

The CDR3 DNA sequence: TGTGCCAGCAGCGTAAGGGAGTTTTATAGCAATCAGCCCCAGCATTTT. This sequence encodes CASSVREFYSNQPQHF. This sequence joins TRBV28 and TRBJ1-5; D gene unclear. Trimming removed 6 bases from V and 0 bases from J, with 15 bases in between. CDR3 size: 16 residues. Germline values: CDR1 MDHEN, CDR2 SYDVKM. The full variable domain, completed using reference TRBV28 and TRBJ1-5, is DVKVTQSSRYLVKRTGEKVFLECVQDMDHENMFWYRQDPGLGLRLIYFSYDVKMKEKGDIPEGYSVSREKKERFSLILESASTNQTSMYLCASSVREFYSNQPQHFGDGTRLSIL.

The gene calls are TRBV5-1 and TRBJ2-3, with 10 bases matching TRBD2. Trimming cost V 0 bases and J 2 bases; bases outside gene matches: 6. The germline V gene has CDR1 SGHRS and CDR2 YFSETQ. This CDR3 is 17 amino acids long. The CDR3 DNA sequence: TGCGCCAGCAGCTTGGAAAATCTAGCGGGGGTCACAGATACGCAGTATTTT. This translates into CASSLENLAGVTDTQYF.